This T cell receptor beta chain appears in the sequencing data of a study of T cell repertoires in cytomegalovirus infection (dated by TCRdb to between 2018 and 2020). General notes on the study: Alongside well-studied HLA-B-restricted epitopes, the peptide stimulations were aimed at recently identified HLA-C-restricted CMV epitopes, whose presentation resists viral immunomodulation. Donor HLA type was relevant to the analysis, as public TCR beta signatures indicated carriage of CMV infection together with the matching HLA type. The study at large found these results: In both this cohort and an independent cohort of over 350 donors, the cumulative frequency of public TCR beta family members distinguished carriers of CMV infection plus the relevant HLA type. In the ex vivo response, HLA-C-restricted CMV-specific TCR beta clonotypes were dominant, and in two of eight donors the single most frequent clonotype came from this HLA-C-restricted group.

In its sample, this clonotype was seen many times. Its antigen remains undetermined. Within one base of it there is no much larger clone, and no base qualities were kept. This sample was sequenced with an Illumina HiSeq 1500. TCRdb reprocessed the public reads (quality trimming at Q25 with fastp, clone calling with MiXCR) and kept in-frame beta chains. CDR3 protein duplicates are merged, each entry listing the most common genes and DNA. This sample gives 200,000 or so distinct CDR3 sequences in total; 35% to 45% of them show up just once. About 60% of the sample is taken by the ten largest. A distance of 19 bases separates the germline ends of V and J, which lose 2 bases and 6 bases respectively. The CDR3, from cysteine to phenylalanine, totals 16 residues. The DNA shown is the 48-base CDR3, in frame from base 1. This specimen's treatment or condition label, per the study, means: in vitro stimulation with specific CMV peptide epitopes to enrich CMV-specific T cells.

The sequencing used CD8+ T cells from cultured PBMCs, collected from culture after CMV antigen stimulation. The rearranged segments are TRBV12-3 or TRBV12-4 and TRBJ1-1, with no confidently assigned D gene. This receptor was obtained from a human donor in good health (CMV status not recorded). Some clones in this sample may be carry-over from other donors' samples. The CDR3 region: CASSLLRGRPHAEAFF. The nucleotide sequence reads as follows: TGTGCCAGCAGTTTATTACGCGGGCGGCCCCATGCTGAAGCTTTCTTT.